This T cell receptor beta chain was recorded in a study of CD8 T cells in Susac syndrome. RNA was extracted with the RNeasy kit, and a quantity of about 0.45 to 1 ug was reverse transcribed using random hexamers. Across 54 Vbeta and 13 Jbeta, immunoSEQ multiplex PCR amplified TCR beta CDR3. TCRdb independently ran MiXCR on the immunoSEQ multiplex PCR reads; one entry per CDR3 protein. In the table there are 150,000 to 200,000 distinct CDR3 sequences, approximately 96% of which are singletons. Trimming took 0 bases from V and 4 from J; bases not matched to a gene: 4. Germline V gene sequence: CDR1 SGHDT, CDR2 YYEEEE. There are 16 residues in the CDR3.

The V call is TRBV5-6, the J call TRBJ2-1; 10 bases are a match to TRBD2. The clonotype originates from a human donor in good health. The sequencing input was CD4+ T cells from PBMCs. In nucleotides, the CDR3 is TGTGCCAGCAGCTTGGCTCCTAGCGGGGGATACAATGAGCAGTTCTTC. Its protein is CASSLAPSGGYNEQFF.